This T cell receptor beta chain was captured in a study of regulatory T cells in long-lasting Graves disease. Relying on iRepertoire HTBI primers and Arm-PCR of CDR3 regions, the team built TCR beta libraries. TCRdb re-derived calls from the multiplex PCR reads in MiXCR, one entry per CDR3 protein. The table has a few hundred thousand distinct CDR3 sequences, roughly 17% seen once; the top ten hold 30%. This clonotype was seen repeatedly, ten times or more. Its specificity is not known. Time point given: newly diagnosed GD, antithyroid drugs for less than 3 months. Isolated PBMC RNA provided the starting material for the TCR library. General observations from the study: Among the persistent patients, about 3,000 public clonotypes were shared, more than the roughly 970 shared among new patients.

The same sample was also studied in work on T cells in Graves' hyperthyroidism and ophthalmopathy. That paper adds: Hyperthyroidism patients were newly diagnosed, had disease duration under 2 months, and were aged 18 to 65 years. A 13 V-J model separated ophthalmopathy from stable hyperthyroidism.

The sequencing used peripheral blood mononuclear cells (PBMCs), collected at new diagnosis, from a patient treated with antithyroid drugs. The sequence was collected from a man aged 40-49 years with Graves disease.

CDR3 DNA: TGCGCCAGCAGCTTGGCCGAGGGGGCAGGGGGCACTGAAGCTTTCTTT. Translation gives CASSLAEGAGGTEAFF. This chain uses TRBV5-1 with TRBJ1-1; 7 bases are shared with TRBD1. Looked up from germline, CDR1 is SGHRS and CDR2 is YFSETQ. The CDR3 spans 16 residues. Trimming at V came to 0 bases and at J to 4 bases, leaving 9 bases not matched to a gene.